Reported below is one T cell receptor (beta chain). The data originate from a study of low-dose radiotherapy and immunotherapy resistance in tumors. It was with a constant-region primer and a V-primer adapter that TCRs were amplified over around 18 PCR cycles. Each CDR3 protein gets one entry after TCRdb re-called the reads with MiXCR. Seen here are approximately 52,000 distinct CDR3 sequences, approximately 35% observed once, and the top ten hold approximately 7.6%. Time point: after trial treatment. Treatment here: LDRT plus nivolumab, ipilimumab, low-dose cyclophosphamide and aspirin (RACIN trial). The source of this sequence is a male donor with rectosigmoid adenocarcinoma. The source was PBMCs, collected after low-dose radiotherapy plus immunotherapy.

This CDR3 reads CSAPHRKANTGELFF. The CDR3 region has the DNA TGCAGTGCCCCACATAGAAAAGCGAACACCGGGGAGCTGTTTTTT. The chain combines TRBV20-1 with TRBJ2-2; D unresolved. The CDR3 consists of 15 residues. Germline V lookup: CDR1 DFQATT, CDR2 SNEGSKA (reference sequence). Trimming shortened V by 6 bases and J by 0 bases, and 14 bases separated the two germline ends.